This TCR beta chain stems from a study of technical replicates of blood from a few donors. CDR1 and CDR2 from the germline V gene are SQVTM and ANQGSEA. With V trimmed by 5 bases and J by 10 bases, 14 bases remained unmatched. This CDR3 is 14 amino acids long. Repertoires were generated with immunoSEQ multiplex PCR, while TCRdb's copy carries only in-frame clones and drops some. This sample has about 75,000 clones, with about 97% found just once. The receptor was isolated from a human donor in good health. This sequence joins TRBV29-1 and TRBJ2-1; TRBD2 aligns across 7 bases. The specimen sequenced was T cells isolated from PBMCs. CDR3 in amino acids: CSVHQRDRGAEQFF. The CDR3 nucleotides read TGCAGCGTTCACCAGCGGGATAGAGGAGCCGAGCAGTTCTTC.